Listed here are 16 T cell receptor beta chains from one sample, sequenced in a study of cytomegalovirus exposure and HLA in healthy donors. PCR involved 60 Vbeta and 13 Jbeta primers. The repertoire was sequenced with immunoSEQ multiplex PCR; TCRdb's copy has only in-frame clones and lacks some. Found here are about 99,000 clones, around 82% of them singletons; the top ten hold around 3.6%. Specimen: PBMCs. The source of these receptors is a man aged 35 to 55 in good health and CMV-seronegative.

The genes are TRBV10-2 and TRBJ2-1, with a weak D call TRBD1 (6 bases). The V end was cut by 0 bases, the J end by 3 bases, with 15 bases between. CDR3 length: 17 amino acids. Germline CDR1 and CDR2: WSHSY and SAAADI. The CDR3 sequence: CASSESGRDTVYNEQFF. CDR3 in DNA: TGCGCCAGCAGTGAGTCTGGACGGGACACCGTCTACAATGAGCAGTTCTTC.

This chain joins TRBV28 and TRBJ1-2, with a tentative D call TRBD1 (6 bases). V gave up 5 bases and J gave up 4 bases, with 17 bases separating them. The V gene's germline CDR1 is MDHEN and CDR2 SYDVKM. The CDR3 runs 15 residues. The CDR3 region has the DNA TGTGCCAGCAGTCGAGGACAGACATTTAGCTATGGCTACACCTTC. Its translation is CASSRGQTFSYGYTF.

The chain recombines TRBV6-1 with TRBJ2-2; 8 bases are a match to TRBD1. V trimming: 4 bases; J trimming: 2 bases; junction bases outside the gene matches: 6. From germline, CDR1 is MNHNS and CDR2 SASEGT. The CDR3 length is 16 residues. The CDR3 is CASSVGQAINTGELFF. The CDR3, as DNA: TGTGCCAGCAGTGTGGGACAGGCAATAAACACCGGGGAGCTGTTTTTT.

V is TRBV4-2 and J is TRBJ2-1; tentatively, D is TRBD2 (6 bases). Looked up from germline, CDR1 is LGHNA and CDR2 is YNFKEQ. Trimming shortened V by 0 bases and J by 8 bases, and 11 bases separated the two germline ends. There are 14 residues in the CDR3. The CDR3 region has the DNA TGTGCCAGCAGCCAAGAGACCAGGGAGGATGAGCAGTTCTTC. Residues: CASSQETREDEQFF.

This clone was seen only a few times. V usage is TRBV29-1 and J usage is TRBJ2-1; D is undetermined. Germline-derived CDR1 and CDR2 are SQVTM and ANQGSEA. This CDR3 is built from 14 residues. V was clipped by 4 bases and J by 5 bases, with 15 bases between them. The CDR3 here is CSVGQYTGHNEQFF. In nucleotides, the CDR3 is TGCAGCGTTGGACAATACACTGGCCACAATGAGCAGTTCTTC.

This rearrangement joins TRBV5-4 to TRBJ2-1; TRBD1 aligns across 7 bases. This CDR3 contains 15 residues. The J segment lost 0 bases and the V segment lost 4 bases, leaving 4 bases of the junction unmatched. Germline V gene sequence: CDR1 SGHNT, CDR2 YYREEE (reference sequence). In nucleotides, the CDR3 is TGTGCCAGCAGCCCGGACAGGAGCTCCTACAATGAGCAGTTCTTC. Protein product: CASSPDRSSYNEQFF.

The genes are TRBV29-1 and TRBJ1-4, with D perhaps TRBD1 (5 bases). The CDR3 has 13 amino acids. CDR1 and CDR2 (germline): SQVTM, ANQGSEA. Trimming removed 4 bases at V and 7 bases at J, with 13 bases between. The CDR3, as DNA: TGCAGCGTTGGGGGGGGTGGAATTGAAAAACTGTTTTTT. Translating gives CSVGGGGIEKLFF.

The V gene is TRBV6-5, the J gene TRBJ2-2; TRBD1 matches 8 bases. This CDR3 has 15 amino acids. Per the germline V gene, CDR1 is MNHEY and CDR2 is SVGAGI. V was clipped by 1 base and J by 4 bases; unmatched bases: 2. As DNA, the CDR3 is TGTGCCAGCAGTTACTTCAGGGGGCTCACCGGGGAGCTGTTTTTT. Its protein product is CASSYFRGLTGELFF.

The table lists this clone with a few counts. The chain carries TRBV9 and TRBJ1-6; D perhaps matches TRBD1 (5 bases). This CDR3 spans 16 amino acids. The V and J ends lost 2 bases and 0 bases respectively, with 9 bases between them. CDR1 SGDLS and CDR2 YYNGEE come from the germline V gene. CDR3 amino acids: CASSVGQSSYNSPLHF. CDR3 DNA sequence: TGTGCCAGCAGCGTCGGACAAAGCTCCTATAATTCACCCCTCCACTTT.

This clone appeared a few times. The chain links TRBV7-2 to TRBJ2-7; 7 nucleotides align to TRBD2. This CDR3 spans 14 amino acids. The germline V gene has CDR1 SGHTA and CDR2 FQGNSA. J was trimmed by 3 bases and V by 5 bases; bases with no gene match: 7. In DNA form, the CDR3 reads TGTGCCAGCAGCCCCGGACTAGTTTTCTACGAGCAGTACTTC. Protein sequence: CASSPGLVFYEQYF.

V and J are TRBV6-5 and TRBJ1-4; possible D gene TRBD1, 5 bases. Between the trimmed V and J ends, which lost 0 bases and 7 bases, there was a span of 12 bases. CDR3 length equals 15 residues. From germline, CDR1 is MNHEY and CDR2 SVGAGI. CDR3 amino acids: CASSYSGGGSEKLFF. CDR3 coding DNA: TGTGCCAGCAGTTACTCCGGGGGTGGTAGTGAAAAACTGTTTTTT.

CDR3 in DNA: TGTGCCAGCACCGACGGGGGACTATACACAGATACGCAGTATTTT. It encodes CASTDGGLYTDTQYF. This chain links TRBV7-9 with TRBJ2-3; 7 bases match TRBD2. V gave up 7 bases and J gave up 2 bases; unmatched junction bases: 9. There are 15 residues in the CDR3. The V gene's germline CDR1 is SEHNR and CDR2 FQNEAQ (reference sequence).

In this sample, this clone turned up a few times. The CDR3 loop is CASSLQNQGRGGYTF. Written as DNA, the CDR3 is TGTGCCAGCAGCTTACAAAATCAGGGGAGAGGTGGCTACACCTTC. This rearrangement joins TRBV7-8 to TRBJ1-2; a possible D gene is TRBD1 (6 bases). This CDR3 is built from 15 residues. Germline V gene lookup returns CDR1 SGHVS and CDR2 FQNEAQ. The ends were cut back, 2 bases at V and 7 bases at J, with 17 bases in the middle.

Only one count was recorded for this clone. The CDR3 spells CASSPPRGNTGELFF. The DNA for the CDR3 is TGTGCCAGCAGCCCCCCCCGGGGGAACACCGGGGAGCTGTTTTTT. The rearrangement uses TRBV5-4 and TRBJ2-2; TRBD2 is a possible D gene (5 bases). Germline assignment: CDR1 SGHNT and CDR2 YYREEE (reference sequence). The CDR3 extends over 15 amino acids. The germline V and J ends were trimmed by 4 bases and 1 base, with 11 bases remaining between them. The full variable domain, with the rest looked up from reference TRBV5-4 and TRBJ2-2, is ETGVTQSPTHLIKTRGQQVTLRCSSQSGHNTVSWYQQALGQGPQFIFQYYREEENGRGNFPPRFSGLQFPNYSSELNVNALELDDSALYLCASSPPRGNTGELFFGEGSRLTVL.

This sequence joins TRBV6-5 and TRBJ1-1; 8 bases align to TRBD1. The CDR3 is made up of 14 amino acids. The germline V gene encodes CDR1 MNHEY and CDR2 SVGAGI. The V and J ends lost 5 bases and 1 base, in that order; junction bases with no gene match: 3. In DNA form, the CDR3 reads TGTGCCAGCAGTGAAGGGACAGGGAACACTGAAGCTTTCTTT. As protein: CASSEGTGNTEAFF.

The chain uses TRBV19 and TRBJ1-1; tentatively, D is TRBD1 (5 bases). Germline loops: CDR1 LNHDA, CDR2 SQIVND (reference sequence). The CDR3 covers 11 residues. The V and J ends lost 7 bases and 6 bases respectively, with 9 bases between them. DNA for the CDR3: TGTGCCAGTATTTGGGGCCCTGAAGCTTTCTTT. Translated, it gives CASIWGPEAFF.